This T cell receptor (beta chain) derives from a study of preoperative IRX-2 immunotherapy in early breast cancer. Sequencing used immunoSEQ multiplex PCR; TCRdb keeps in-frame clones, though not all of them. Among tens of thousands of clones listed, 82% were seen once. Germline CDR1 is SQVTM and CDR2 is ANQGSEA. This CDR3 is built from 15 residues. Deletions cut 4 bases from V and 4 bases from J, with 18 bases between. The treatment is: preoperative locoregional IRX-2 cytokine immunotherapy. Samples came from a phase Ib trial of preoperative locoregional IRX-2 cytokine immunotherapy. The chain has TRBV29-1 and TRBJ2-3; perhaps TRBD2 as D (5 bases). This clonotype was obtained from a human donor with breast cancer. The material sequenced was lymph node tissue, taken after IRX-2 immunotherapy. The CDR3: CSVVGYPRRADTQYF. CDR3 nucleotides: TGCAGCGTTGTAGGCTACCCTCGGCGGGCAGATACGCAGTATTTT.